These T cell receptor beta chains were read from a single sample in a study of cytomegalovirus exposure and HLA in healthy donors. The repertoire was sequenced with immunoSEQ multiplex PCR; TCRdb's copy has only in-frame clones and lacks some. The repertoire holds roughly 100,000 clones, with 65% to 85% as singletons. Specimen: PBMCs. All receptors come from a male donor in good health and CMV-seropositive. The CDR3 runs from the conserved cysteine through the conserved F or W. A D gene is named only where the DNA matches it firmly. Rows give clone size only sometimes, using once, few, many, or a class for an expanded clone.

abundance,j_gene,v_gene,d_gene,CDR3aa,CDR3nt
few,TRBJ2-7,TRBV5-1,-,CASRSGYYEQYF,TGCGCCAGCCGTTCAGGTTACTACGAGCAGTACTTC
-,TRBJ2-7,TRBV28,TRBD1,CASSSGTGGYEQYF,TGTGCCAGCAGTTCCGGGACAGGGGGCTACGAGCAGTACTTC
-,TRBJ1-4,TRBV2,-,CASSRQSTNEKLFF,TGTGCCAGCAGTAGACAGTCAACTAATGAAAAACTGTTTTTT
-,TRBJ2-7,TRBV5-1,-,CASSITTGIDEQYF,TGCGCCAGCAGCATAACCACGGGGATCGACGAGCAGTACTTC
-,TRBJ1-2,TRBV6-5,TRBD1,CASSYLGDRGYGYTF,TGTGCCAGCAGTTACTTGGGGGACAGGGGCTATGGCTACACCTTC
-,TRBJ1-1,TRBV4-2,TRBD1,CASSQGEGDRENTEAFF,TGTGCCAGCAGCCAAGGGGAAGGGGACAGGGAGAACACTGAAGCTTTCTTT
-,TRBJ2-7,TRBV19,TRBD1,CASSTRQGPYEQYF,TGTGCCAGTAGTACCCGACAGGGACCCTACGAGCAGTACTTC
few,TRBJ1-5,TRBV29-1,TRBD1,CSGSTGVNQPQHF,TGCAGCGGCTCCACAGGGGTTAATCAGCCCCAGCATTTT
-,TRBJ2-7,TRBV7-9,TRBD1,CASSLRDSTYEQYF,TGTGCCAGCAGCTTAAGGGACAGCACCTACGAGCAGTACTTC
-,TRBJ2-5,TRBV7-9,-,CASSPGSQETQYF,TGTGCCAGCAGCCCCGGGAGCCAAGAGACCCAGTACTTC
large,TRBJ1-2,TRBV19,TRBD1,CASSTPGGSGGYTF,TGTGCCAGTAGTACCCCAGGGGGCTCTGGTGGCTACACCTTC
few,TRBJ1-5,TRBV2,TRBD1,CASSPWDRNQPQHF,TGTGCCAGCAGCCCCTGGGACAGAAATCAGCCCCAGCATTTT
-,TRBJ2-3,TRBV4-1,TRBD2,CASSQLAGEGTDTQYF,TGCGCCAGCAGCCAGCTAGCGGGGGAGGGCACAGATACGCAGTATTTT
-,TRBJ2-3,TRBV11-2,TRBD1,CASSSTGTATDTQYF,TGTGCCAGCAGCTCCACCGGGACAGCCACAGATACGCAGTATTTT
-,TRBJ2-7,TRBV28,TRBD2,CASSVTGTSIRFEQYF,TGTGCCAGCAGTGTTACCGGGACTAGTATTCGGTTCGAGCAGTACTTC
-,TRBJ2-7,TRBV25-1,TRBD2,CASSESGGGRTYEQYF,TGTGCCAGCAGTGAATCGGGCGGGGGGCGAACCTACGAGCAGTACTTC
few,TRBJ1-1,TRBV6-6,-,CASSYTVSPEAFF,TGTGCCAGCAGTTACACGGTAAGCCCTGAAGCTTTCTTT
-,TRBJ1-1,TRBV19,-,CASRRIQVTNTEAFF,TGTGCCAGTAGACGTATACAGGTGACAAACACTGAAGCTTTCTTT
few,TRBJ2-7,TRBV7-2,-,CASSLKAGRNEQYF,TGTGCCAGCAGCTTGAAGGCAGGTAGGAACGAGCAGTACTTC
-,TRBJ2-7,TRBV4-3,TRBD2,CASSPTAGGGTQVEQYF,TGCGCCAGCAGCCCTACCGCCGGCGGGGGGACTCAGGTCGAGCAGTACTTC
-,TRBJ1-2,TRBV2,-,CASSVSSEGGTENYGYTF,TGTGCCAGCAGTGTGTCATCCGAGGGAGGGACGGAAAACTATGGCTACACCTTC
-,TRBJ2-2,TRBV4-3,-,CASSQSSGSTGELFF,TGCGCCAGCAGCCAATCCTCGGGATCGACCGGGGAGCTGTTTTTT
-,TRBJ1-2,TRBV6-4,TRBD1,CASSTDRGYGYPF,TGTGCCAGCAGCACAGACAGGGGCTATGGCTACCCCTTC
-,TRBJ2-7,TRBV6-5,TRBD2,CASSYIAGVGFEQYF,TGTGCCAGCAGTTATATTGCGGGAGTAGGTTTCGAGCAGTACTTC
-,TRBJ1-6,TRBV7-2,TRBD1,CASSFGRGQGNSPLHF,TGTGCCAGCAGCTTTGGGAGGGGACAGGGTAATTCACCCCTCCACTTT
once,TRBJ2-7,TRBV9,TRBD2,CASSVGGTSDEQYF,TGTGCCAGCAGCGTAGGCGGGACTAGCGACGAGCAGTACTTC
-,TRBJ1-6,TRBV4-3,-,CASSQDNRNSPLHF,TGCGCCAGCAGCCAAGACAACAGGAATTCACCCCTCCACTTT
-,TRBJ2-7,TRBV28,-,CASRVAFGQTYEQYF,TGTGCCAGCAGAGTAGCGTTTGGACAGACCTACGAGCAGTACTTC
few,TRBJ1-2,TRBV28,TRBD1,CASSPRLGQTLLLTF,TGTGCCAGCAGCCCAAGATTGGGACAGACCCTTTTGCTCACCTTC
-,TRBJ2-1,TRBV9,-,CASSPSVSSYNEQFF,TGTGCCAGCAGCCCGAGCGTAAGCTCCTACAATGAGCAGTTCTTC
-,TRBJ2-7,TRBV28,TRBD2,CASSLISPGLAISYEQYF,TGTGCCAGCAGTTTAATTTCTCCGGGACTAGCGATCTCCTACGAGCAGTACTTC
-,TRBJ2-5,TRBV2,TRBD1,CASTVTGGLETQYF,TGTGCCAGCACCGTAACAGGGGGCCTGGAGACCCAGTACTTC
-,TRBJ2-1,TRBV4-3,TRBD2,CASSQGWYRGGALGNEQFF,TGCGCCAGCAGCCAAGGGTGGTATCGCGGGGGGGCTTTGGGCAATGAGCAGTTCTTC
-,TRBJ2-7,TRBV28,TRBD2,CASSSASLADNYEQYF,TGTGCCAGCAGTTCCGCGTCCCTAGCGGACAACTACGAGCAGTACTTC
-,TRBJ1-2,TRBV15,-,CATSRDLEVRYGYTF,TGTGCCACCAGCAGAGATTTGGAGGTCCGCTATGGCTACACCTTC
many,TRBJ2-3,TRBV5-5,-,CASSLRDISTDTQYF,TGTGCCAGCAGCCTCCGGGACATCTCCACAGATACGCAGTATTTT
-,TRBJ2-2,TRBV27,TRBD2,CASSLMTGAGPGELFF,TGTGCCAGCAGTTTAATGACGGGAGCGGGACCCGGGGAGCTGTTTTTT
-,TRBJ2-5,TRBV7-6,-,CASSLFTAGETQYF,TGTGCCAGCAGCTTATTCACAGCTGGAGAGACCCAGTACTTC
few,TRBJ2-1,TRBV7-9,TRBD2,CASSSTPGLAGGNNEQFF,TGTGCCAGCAGTTCTACGCCGGGACTAGCGGGGGGGAACAATGAGCAGTTCTTC
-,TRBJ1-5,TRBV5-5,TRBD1,CASSLPGTGGNQPQHF,TGTGCCAGCAGCTTGCCCGGGACAGGGGGAAATCAGCCCCAGCATTTT
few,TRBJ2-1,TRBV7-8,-,CASSRLWGESFREQFF,TGTGCCAGCAGCCGCCTATGGGGGGAAAGTTTTAGAGAGCAGTTCTTC